This entry lists 30 T cell receptor beta chains sequenced from one sample in a study of technical replicates of blood from a handful of donors. Libraries were prepared by immunoSEQ multiplex PCR; TCRdb keeps only in-frame clonotypes and omits some of them. The sample holds tens of thousands of clones, less than 95% seen once. Sequenced input: T cells isolated from PBMCs. The receptor set was obtained from a human donor in good health.

V gene TRBV7-9 combines with J gene TRBJ2-7, with D possibly TRBD1 on 6 matching bases. Germline V lookup: CDR1 SEHNR, CDR2 FQNEAQ (reference sequence). This CDR3 has 14 residues. The V and J ends lost 7 bases and 7 bases respectively, with 20 bases between them. In nucleotides, the CDR3 is TGTGCCAGCAACATCGGCCACAGGGATGGAGAGCAGTACTTC. It codes for CASNIGHRDGEQYF.

V usage is TRBV5-1 and J usage is TRBJ2-7, with D uncertain. With 1 base removed from V and 5 bases from J, the gap between germline ends came to 10 bases. Germline values: CDR1 SGHRS, CDR2 YFSETQ. The CDR3 contains 13 residues. In DNA form, the CDR3 reads TGCGCCAGCAGCTTGTTAGCAGAGAACGAGCAGTACTTC. Its protein is CASSLLAENEQYF.

Remarks on this clone: The junction departs from germline at one end; a sequencing error may be responsible. The V and J genes are TRBV7-9 and TRBJ1-1, with 11 bases identical to TRBD1. CDR1 and CDR2 (germline): SEHNR, FQNEAQ (reference sequence). This CDR3 has 13 amino acids. CDR3 DNA: TGTGCCAGCAGATTAGGACAGGGGGCACAGGCTTTCTTT. It is translated as CASRLGQGAQAFF.

This sequence joins TRBV2 and TRBJ2-7, with 7 bases fitting TRBD1. Germline-derived CDR1 and CDR2 are SNHLY and FYNNEI. The V gene end was trimmed by 6 bases and the J gene end by 6 bases; junction bases not matched to a gene: 8. The CDR3 has 13 residues. The CDR3 bases are TGTGCCAGCAGGGACAGGAACGGGCTCGAGCAGTACTTC. Protein: CASRDRNGLEQYF. The full variable domain, with the rest looked up from reference TRBV2 and TRBJ2-7, is EPEVTQTPSHQVTQMGQEVILRCVPISNHLYFYWYRQILGQKVEFLVSFYNNEISEKSEIFDDQFSVERPDGSNFTLKIRSTKLEDSAMYFCASRDRNGLEQYFGPGTRLTVT.

The J gene is TRBJ2-5, the V gene TRBV5-5, with 15 bases that match TRBD2. The germline V gene encodes CDR1 SGHKS and CDR2 YYEKEE (reference sequence). V gave up 4 bases and J gave up 7 bases; unmatched junction bases: 8. The CDR3 runs to 16 residues. In DNA form, the CDR3 reads TGTGCCAGCAGCATTGGACTAGCGGGAGGGCGGTGGACCCAGTACTTC. This encodes CASSIGLAGGRWTQYF.

The chain couples TRBV30 to TRBJ1-1; 7 bases match TRBD1. Losses at the gene ends were 4 bases for V and 4 bases for J; bases not matched to a gene: 3. There are 12 residues in the CDR3. In germline, CDR1 is GTSNPN, CDR2 SVGIG (reference sequence). This CDR3 reads CAWTRGATEAFF. CDR3 DNA sequence: TGTGCCTGGACCAGGGGGGCCACTGAAGCTTTCTTT. The full variable domain, rest sourced from reference TRBV30 and TRBJ1-1, is SQTIHQWPATLVQPVGSPLSLECTVEGTSNPNLYWYRQAAGRGLQLLFYSVGIGQISSEVPQNLSASRPQDRQFILSSKKLLLSDSGFYLCAWTRGATEAFFGQGTRLTVV.

The chain combines TRBV28 with TRBJ1-5; 7 nucleotides line up with TRBD1. The CDR3 extends over 16 amino acids. Germline V gives CDR1 MDHEN, CDR2 SYDVKM. The trim removed 6 bases at V and 5 bases at J, leaving 13 bases unmatched. CDR3 in DNA: TGTGCCAGCAGCCCCACAGGGGCGAACTACCATCAGCCCCAGCATTTT. This codes for CASSPTGANYHQPQHF.

V and J are TRBV6-5 and TRBJ1-1; 8 bases map to TRBD1. Germline values: CDR1 MNHEY, CDR2 SVGAGI. V gave up 5 bases and J gave up 0 bases; unmatched junction bases: 5. The CDR3 spans 15 residues. DNA of the CDR3: TGTGCCAGCAGTGGACGACAGGGGATGAACACTGAAGCTTTCTTT. Its translation is CASSGRQGMNTEAFF.

The chain recombines TRBV5-6 with TRBJ1-2; D perhaps matches TRBD1 (6 bases). V gave up 1 base and J gave up 5 bases, with 12 bases separating them. CDR3 length: 14 residues. Per germline, CDR1 SGHDT and CDR2 YYEEEE. The CDR3 sequence is CASSLIRGGYGYTF. CDR3 bases: TGTGCCAGCAGCTTGATCAGAGGGGGTTATGGCTACACCTTC. Looking up the rest from reference TRBV5-6 and TRBJ1-2 gives the full variable domain: DAGVTQSPTHLIKTRGQQVTLRCSPKSGHDTVSWYQQALGQGPQFIFQYYEEEERQRGNFPDRFSGHQFPNYSSELNVNALLLGDSALYLCASSLIRGGYGYTFGSGTRLTVV.

This chain links TRBV21-1 with TRBJ1-1; the table's D call of TRBD1 was not tested on the DNA. TRBV21-1 is annotated as a pseudogene. The CDR3 is 15 residues long. The CDR3, as DNA: TGTGCCAGCAGCCTTGCGAAACAGGGGGACACTGAAGCTTTCTTT. Its translation: CASSLAKQGDTEAFF.

The chain couples TRBV4-1 to TRBJ2-1, with a possible D match to TRBD2 (5 bases). Germline V gene sequence: CDR1 MGHRA, CDR2 YSYEKL. Trimming removed 0 bases from V and 2 bases from J, with 8 bases in between. The CDR3 is made up of 15 amino acids. CDR3 sequence reads: CASSQDTGTYNEQFF. DNA for the CDR3: TGCGCCAGCAGCCAAGACACGGGAACCTACAATGAGCAGTTCTTC.

This chain joins TRBV5-6 and TRBJ1-2, with 8 bases lining up with TRBD1. V dropped 0 bases and J dropped 5; count of bases not matched to a gene: 3. The germline gives CDR1 SGHDT, CDR2 YYEEEE. CDR3 length equals 14 residues. CDR3 coding DNA: TGTGCCAGCAGCTTGGGACAGGGGTTTTATGGCTACACCTTC. It codes for CASSLGQGFYGYTF.

V gene TRBV4-3 combines with J gene TRBJ2-1; 7 bases fit TRBD1. Trimming removed 3 bases from V and 9 bases from J; junction bases left unmatched: 5. This CDR3 comprises 13 residues. CDR1 is LGHNA and CDR2 is YSLEER in the germline V gene. The CDR3 protein is CASSQTGFSEQFF. Here the CDR3 DNA reads TGCGCCAGCAGCCAGACAGGGTTCTCTGAGCAGTTCTTC.

V and J are TRBV19 and TRBJ2-3, with 15 nucleotides matching TRBD2. This CDR3 has 15 amino acids. The germline V gene has CDR1 LNHDA and CDR2 SQIVND (reference sequence). J gave up 4 bases and V 8 bases, and 4 bases lay outside the gene matches. The CDR3 DNA sequence: TGTGCCAGTCGGACTAGCGGGAGGGTGGCAGATACGCAGTATTTT. Protein: CASRTSGRVADTQYF. The variable domain in full, completed from reference TRBV19 and TRBJ2-3, reads DGGITQSPKYLFRKEGQNVTLSCEQNLNHDAMYWYRQDPGQGLRLIYYSQIVNDFQKGDIAEGYSVSREKKESFPLTVTSAQKNPTAFYLCASRTSGRVADTQYFGPGTRLTVL.

This chain uses TRBV18 with TRBJ2-5; 7 positions match TRBD1. This CDR3 contains 13 residues. J was trimmed by 1 base and V by 8 bases; bases with no gene match: 4. Germline-derived CDR1 and CDR2 are KGHSH and LQKENI. The CDR3 is CASQGEFQETQYF. The CDR3 DNA follows: TGTGCCAGCCAGGGGGAGTTCCAAGAGACCCAGTACTTC.

This clone was seen once. The chain combines TRBV2 with TRBJ1-3; no clear D. Per germline, CDR1 SNHLY and CDR2 FYNNEI. The CDR3 runs to 16 residues. V lost 3 bases and J 2 bases, leaving 14 bases between the germline ends. The CDR3 loop is CASSEGSRVTGNTIYF. CDR3 bases: TGTGCCAGCAGTGAGGGGAGTAGGGTAACTGGAAACACCATATATTTT.

The J gene is TRBJ1-3, the V gene TRBV7-2; D is uncertain. Deletions cut 5 bases from V and 2 bases from J, with 22 bases between. This CDR3 has 18 residues. Germline CDR1 and CDR2: SGHTA and FQGNSA. The DNA of the CDR3 is TGTGCCAGCAGCCCAAGCGGGAGGCCCACCGAAGCTGGAAACACCATATATTTT. Encoded protein: CASSPSGRPTEAGNTIYF.

V is TRBV5-6 and J is TRBJ2-1, with 7 positions matching TRBD2. Germline V gives CDR1 SGHDT, CDR2 YYEEEE. The trim removed 0 bases at V and 9 bases at J, leaving 9 bases unmatched. The CDR3 spans 15 residues. The CDR3 protein is CASSLAAGVYSEQFF. For the CDR3, the DNA is TGTGCCAGCAGCTTGGCTGCGGGAGTTTATAGTGAGCAGTTCTTC.

This rearrangement joins TRBV5-1 to TRBJ2-3; D is unclear. This CDR3 spans 13 amino acids. Germline assignment: CDR1 SGHRS and CDR2 YFSETQ. Trimming took off 6 bases at V and 3 bases at J, with 11 bases between the two ends. The CDR3 sequence is CASKASGTDTQYF. CDR3 nucleotides: TGCGCCAGCAAGGCTAGTGGAACAGATACGCAGTATTTT.

This clone was detected only a few times. The gene calls are TRBV19 and TRBJ1-5; D gene uncertain. The CDR3 has 13 amino acids. Germline CDR1 and CDR2: LNHDA and SQIVND (reference sequence). Trimming took off 7 bases at V and 4 bases at J, with 11 bases between the two ends. CDR3 amino acids: CASTPSGNQPQHF. The CDR3 bases are TGTGCCAGTACCCCGTCGGGTAATCAGCCCCAGCATTTT.

V usage is TRBV27 and J usage is TRBJ1-1; 12 bases match TRBD1. Germline-derived CDR1 and CDR2 are MNHEY and SMNVEV (reference sequence). The length of the CDR3 is 15 residues. V lost 4 bases and J lost 3; bases outside the gene matches: 3. Here the CDR3 reads CASSSGTGGYTEAFF. The DNA for the CDR3 is TGTGCCAGCAGTTCCGGGACAGGGGGCTACACTGAAGCTTTCTTT.

J is TRBJ2-7 and V is TRBV7-8; D is possibly TRBD1 (6 bases). Germline assignment: CDR1 SGHVS and CDR2 FQNEAQ. The CDR3 has 14 amino acids. V gave up 5 bases and J gave up 2 bases, with 13 bases separating them. CDR3 DNA sequence: TGTGCCAGCAGCCCCGGGACACGGACCTACGAGCAGTACTTC. Amino acids: CASSPGTRTYEQYF.

CDR3 sequence: CASSDTRGYGYTF. DNA of the CDR3: TGTGCCAGCAGTGACACCAGGGGATACGGCTACACCTTC. The rearrangement joins TRBV6-1 to TRBJ1-2; a weak D match, TRBD1 (6 bases). This CDR3 spans 13 amino acids. Germline V CDR1 and CDR2: MNHNS, SASEGT. V was shortened by 3 bases and J by 8 bases, with 13 bases between the two germline ends.

The rearrangement uses TRBV19 and TRBJ1-5; 10 bases agree with TRBD1. The CDR3 length is 13 residues. J lost 6 bases, V lost 8 bases, and 4 bases had no gene match. Germline V gene sequence: CDR1 LNHDA, CDR2 SQIVND (reference sequence). This chain's CDR3 is CASRQGAFQPQHF. In DNA, the CDR3 is TGTGCCAGTCGACAGGGGGCGTTTCAGCCCCAGCATTTT.

The rearrangement joins TRBV21-1 to TRBJ1-5. TRBV21-1 is a pseudogene segment. This CDR3 contains 15 residues. The CDR3 nucleotides are TGTGCCAGCAGCAATAACTACGGGGGTAATCAGCCCCAGCATTTT. It specifies CASSNNYGGNQPQHF.

J is TRBJ2-1 and V is TRBV9; D is perhaps TRBD2 (5 bases). Trimming took 0 bases from V and 9 from J, leaving 10 bases between them. The CDR3 spans 13 residues. Germline CDR1 SGDLS, CDR2 YYNGEE. CDR3 coding DNA: TGTGCCAGCAGCGTAGTTCGTGGGAGTGAGCAGTTCTTC. Translation: CASSVVRGSEQFF.

The chain links TRBV27 to TRBJ2-3; D might be TRBD1 (5 bases). The CDR3 length is 14 residues. Trimming took off 2 bases at V and 2 bases at J, with 8 bases between the two ends. Germline CDR1 MNHEY, CDR2 SMNVEV (reference sequence). CDR3 residues: CASSLIGVTDTQYF. CDR3 DNA sequence: TGTGCCAGCAGTTTAATAGGGGTCACAGATACGCAGTATTTT.

This chain joins TRBV7-3 and TRBJ2-2; TRBD2 matches at 11 bases. Germline V gene lookup returns CDR1 SGHTA and CDR2 FQGTGA. The CDR3 covers 15 residues. V dropped 3 bases and J dropped 7; count of bases not matched to a gene: 4. The CDR3 nucleotides are TGTGCCAGCAGCTTTACTAGCGGGAGATACGGGGAGCTGTTTTTT. Translation: CASSFTSGRYGELFF.

The chain carries TRBV19 and TRBJ1-5; D not certain. The germline gives CDR1 LNHDA, CDR2 SQIVND (reference sequence). V was shortened by 7 bases and J by 4 bases, with 14 bases between the two germline ends. There are 14 residues in the CDR3. The CDR3 DNA follows: TGTGCCAGTATGAACGGTGGCGGGAATCAGCCCCAGCATTTT. As protein: CASMNGGGNQPQHF.

The chain employs TRBV29-1 and TRBJ1-1; D perhaps matches TRBD1 (5 bases). The CDR3 totals 12 residues. CDR1 is SQVTM and CDR2 is ANQGSEA in the germline V gene. Trimming left V 3 bases short and J 5 bases short, with 10 bases between. The CDR3 reads CSVDRASTEAFF. The CDR3 region has the DNA TGCAGCGTTGACAGGGCTAGTACTGAAGCTTTCTTT.